A selection of T cell receptor beta chains follows, all from one sample in a study of blood T cell repertoires in COVID-19. Method: immunoSEQ multiplex PCR; TCRdb's copy keeps in-frame clones and lacks some. The sample holds 310,000 or so clones, 87% seen once. The sequencing sample was made of PBMCs or T cells enriched from blood (not recorded which). These receptor sequences come from a woman aged 40 to 50 who had recovered from COVID-19. Each CDR3 is given with its conserved first and last residue. The order of the fields is D gene, J gene, clone size, V gene, CDR3 protein, CDR3 DNA. The D gene is left open where the match is weak. Rows give clone size only sometimes, using once, few, many, or a class for an expanded clone.

TRBD1,TRBJ2-3,.,TRBV9,CASSVGRQGSTDTQYF,TGTGCCAGCAGCGTAGGCCGACAGGGGAGCACAGATACGCAGTATTTT
.,TRBJ1-3,few,TRBV20-1,CSASMVAGNTIYF,TGCAGTGCTAGTATGGTAGCTGGAAACACCATATATTTT
.,TRBJ2-3,.,TRBV28,CASRSSPSDVWYF,TGTGCCAGCAGATCGTCCCCTAGCGATGTATGGTATTTT
.,TRBJ2-7,.,TRBV30,CAWSSHEQYF,TGTGCCTGGAGCAGTCACGAGCAGTACTTC
.,TRBJ1-3,.,TRBV12-3/TRBV12-4,CASSQAGNTIYF,TGTGCCAGCAGCCAGGCTGGAAACACCATATATTTT
TRBD1,TRBJ1-4,.,TRBV9,CASSPRQGQNLNEKLFF,TGTGCCAGCAGCCCCCGACAGGGGCAAAATCTTAATGAAAAACTGTTTTTT
TRBD1,TRBJ1-1,.,TRBV2,CASSPDRDAEAFF,TGTGCCAGCAGTCCGGACAGGGACGCTGAAGCTTTCTTT
TRBD2,TRBJ2-3,.,TRBV3-1/TRBV3-2,CASSRATSGRADTQYF,TGTGCCAGCAGCCGCGCGACTAGCGGGAGGGCAGATACGCAGTATTTT
TRBD1,TRBJ2-7,.,TRBV7-7,CASSLTGTGVGYEQYF,TGTGCTAGCAGCTTAACCGGGACAGGGGTGGGCTACGAGCAGTACTTC
TRBD1,TRBJ1-1,.,TRBV11-3,CASSLGQGRSNTEAFF,TGTGCCAGCAGCCTCGGACAGGGGAGATCGAACACTGAAGCTTTCTTT
.,TRBJ1-2,few,TRBV12-3/TRBV12-4,CASTSWASYGYTF,TGTGCCAGCACCTCCTGGGCCTCCTATGGCTACACCTTC
TRBD1,TRBJ1-1,once,TRBV19,CASSRQGQKTEAFF,TGTGCCAGTAGTCGACAGGGACAAAAGACTGAAGCTTTCTTT
.,TRBJ2-1,.,TRBV18,CASSPRLLNEQFF,TGTGCCAGCTCACCACGACTGCTCAATGAGCAGTTCTTC
.,TRBJ2-3,.,TRBV7-2,CASSLVSVRYTDTQYF,TGTGCCAGCAGCTTAGTTAGCGTAAGATACACAGATACGCAGTATTTT
.,TRBJ2-7,.,TRBV21-1,CASYAKRGTRGHEQYF,TGTGCCAGCTATGCAAAACGCGGGACTAGGGGCCACGAGCAGTACTTC
TRBD1,TRBJ2-7,.,TRBV5-1,CASSLGGTGYYEQYF,TGCGCCAGCAGCTTGGGAGGGACAGGTTACTACGAGCAGTACTTC
TRBD1,TRBJ2-7,.,TRBV24-1,CATSDWTGGGYEQYF,TGTGCCACCAGTGATTGGACAGGGGGCGGCTACGAGCAGTACTTC
.,TRBJ2-3,.,TRBV5-1,CASSLTGTDTQYF,TGCGCCAGCAGCTTAACAGGCACAGATACGCAGTATTTT
TRBD2,TRBJ2-1,.,TRBV28,CASSLYGGRPLSSYNEQFF,TGTGCCAGCAGTTTATACGGCGGGAGGCCCCTGAGCTCCTACAATGAGCAGTTCTTC
.,TRBJ1-5,.,TRBV6-2/TRBV6-3,CASSYTRHQPQHF,TGTGCCAGCAGTTACACACGCCATCAGCCCCAGCATTTT
.,TRBJ2-2,.,TRBV11-2,CASSFVQRLNTGELFF,TGTGCCAGCAGCTTTGTGCAGCGCCTTAACACCGGGGAGCTGTTTTTT
.,TRBJ1-4,.,TRBV28,CASSQGPRATNEKLFF,TGTGCCAGCAGCCAGGGCCCCAGGGCAACTAATGAAAAACTGTTTTTT
.,TRBJ2-3,.,TRBV19,CASRMRVPLRDTQYF,TGTGCCAGTAGAATGCGGGTTCCCCTTCGGGATACGCAGTATTTT
.,TRBJ2-3,.,TRBV7-2,CASSLGRTKTLQNTQYF,TGTGCCAGCAGCTTAGGGAGGACTAAGACTTTACAGAACACGCAGTATTTT
TRBD2,TRBJ2-3,.,TRBV27,CASSLSSSGRVSDTQYF,TGTGCCAGCAGTTTATCTTCTAGCGGGAGGGTTTCAGATACGCAGTATTTT
TRBD2,TRBJ2-5,.,TRBV6-2/TRBV6-3,CASSRYPGLAGAETQYF,TGTGCCAGCAGCCGCTACCCCGGGCTAGCGGGAGCGGAGACCCAGTACTTC
.,TRBJ2-7,.,TRBV2,CASSLGLLSSYEQYF,TGTGCCAGCAGCCTTGGACTACTAAGCTCCTACGAGCAGTACTTC
.,TRBJ2-3,few,TRBV21-1,CASSKRKNREDPLEYTDTQYF,TGTGCCAGCAGCAAACGTAAGAACAGGGAAGACCCCCTGGAATACACAGATACGCAGTATTTT
.,TRBJ1-5,.,TRBV27,CASTGTLNQPQHF,TGTGCCAGCACTGGGACACTCAATCAGCCCCAGCATTTT
TRBD1,TRBJ1-2,.,TRBV6-1,CASSESQGYDTF,TGTGCCAGCAGTGAATCACAGGGGTACGACACCTTC
TRBD1,TRBJ2-7,once,TRBV18,CASSTGTGSYEQYF,TGTGCCAGCTCGACCGGGACAGGGAGCTACGAGCAGTACTTC
TRBD2,TRBJ2-7,.,TRBV30,CAWSSARTSLVYEQYF,TGTGCCTGGAGCTCAGCCCGGACTAGCTTGGTCTACGAGCAGTACTTC
TRBD1,TRBJ2-5,.,TRBV19,CASAVGQGGRETQYF,TGTGCCAGTGCCGTGGGACAGGGGGGAAGAGAGACCCAGTACTTC
.,TRBJ2-2,.,TRBV5-1,CASSLGLIITSAGELFF,TGCGCCAGCAGCTTGGGTCTAATCATAACTTCGGCCGGGGAGCTGTTTTTT
.,TRBJ2-1,.,TRBV4-1,CASSQVPGKIVWTVSYNEQFF,TGCGCCAGCAGCCAAGTCCCTGGGAAAATTGTCTGGACAGTCTCCTACAATGAGCAGTTCTTC
.,TRBJ2-3,.,TRBV7-3,CASSRDISTDAQYF,TGTGCCAGCAGCCGAGACATAAGCACAGATGCGCAGTATTTT
.,TRBJ2-3,.,TRBV7-3,CASSLHSLWLAGGLGGTDTQYF,TGTGCCAGCAGCTTACACTCCCTGTGGCTAGCAGGAGGCCTTGGTGGCACAGATACGCAGTATTTT